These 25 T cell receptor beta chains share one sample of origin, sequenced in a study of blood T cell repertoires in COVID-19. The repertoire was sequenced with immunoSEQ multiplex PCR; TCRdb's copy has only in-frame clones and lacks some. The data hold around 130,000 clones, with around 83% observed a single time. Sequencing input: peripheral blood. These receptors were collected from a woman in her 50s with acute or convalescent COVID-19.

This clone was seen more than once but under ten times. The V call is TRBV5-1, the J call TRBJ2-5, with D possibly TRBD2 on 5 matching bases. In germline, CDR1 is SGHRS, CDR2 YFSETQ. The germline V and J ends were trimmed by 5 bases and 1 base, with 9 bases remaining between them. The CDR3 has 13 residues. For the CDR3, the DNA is TGCGCCAGCAGAGTTAGCGTCCAAGAGACCCAGTACTTC. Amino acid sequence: CASRVSVQETQYF.

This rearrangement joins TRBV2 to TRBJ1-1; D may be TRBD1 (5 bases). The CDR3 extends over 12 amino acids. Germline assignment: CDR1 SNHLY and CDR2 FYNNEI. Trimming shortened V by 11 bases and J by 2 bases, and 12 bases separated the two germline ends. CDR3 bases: TGTGCCGGGGGGGACGGAAACACTGAAGCTTTCTTT. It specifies CAGGDGNTEAFF.

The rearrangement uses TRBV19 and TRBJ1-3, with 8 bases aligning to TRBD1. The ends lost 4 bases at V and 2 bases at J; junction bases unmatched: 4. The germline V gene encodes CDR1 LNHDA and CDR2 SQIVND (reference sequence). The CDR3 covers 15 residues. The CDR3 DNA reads TGTGCCAGTAGTACGAGACAGGGGACTGGAAACACCATATATTTT. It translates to CASSTRQGTGNTIYF.

CDR3 sequence reads: CASSLSPSNGELFF. CDR3 bases: TGTGCCAGCAGTTTATCCCCCAGTAACGGGGAGCTGTTTTTT. The gene calls are TRBV27 and TRBJ2-2; D gene uncertain. Trimming stripped 0 bases from V and 7 bases from J, with 9 bases between. Germline V lookup: CDR1 MNHEY, CDR2 SMNVEV (reference sequence). The CDR3 is 14 amino acids.

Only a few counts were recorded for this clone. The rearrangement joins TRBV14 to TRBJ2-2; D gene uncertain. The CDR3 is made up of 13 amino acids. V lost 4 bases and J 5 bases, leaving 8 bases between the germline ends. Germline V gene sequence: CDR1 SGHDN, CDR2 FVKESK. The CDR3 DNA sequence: TGTGCCAGCAGCCTGGCGAGGACCGGGGAGCTGTTTTTT. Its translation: CASSLARTGELFF.

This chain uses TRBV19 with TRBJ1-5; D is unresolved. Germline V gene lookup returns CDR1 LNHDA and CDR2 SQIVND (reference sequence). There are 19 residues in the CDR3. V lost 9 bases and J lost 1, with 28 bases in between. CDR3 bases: TGTGCCAGCAGTCCCGACGGTAGGTGGAACCGGGTCAGCAATCAGCCCCAGCATTTT. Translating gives CASSPDGRWNRVSNQPQHF.

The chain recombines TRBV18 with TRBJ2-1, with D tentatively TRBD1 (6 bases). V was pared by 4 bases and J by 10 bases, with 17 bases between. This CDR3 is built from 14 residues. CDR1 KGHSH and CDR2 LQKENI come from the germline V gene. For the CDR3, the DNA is TGTGCCAGCTCACTTCGGACAGTCTTAGGAGAGCAGTTCTTC. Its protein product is CASSLRTVLGEQFF. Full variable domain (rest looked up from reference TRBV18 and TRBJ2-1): NAGVMQNPRHLVRRRGQEARLRCSPMKGHSHVYWYRQLPEEGLKFMVYLQKENIIDESGMPKERFSAEFPKEGPSILRIQQVVRGDSAAYFCASSLRTVLGEQFFGPGTRLTVL.

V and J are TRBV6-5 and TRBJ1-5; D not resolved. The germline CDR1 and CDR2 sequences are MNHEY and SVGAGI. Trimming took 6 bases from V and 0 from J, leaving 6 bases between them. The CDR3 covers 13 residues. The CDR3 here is CASSADSNQPQHF. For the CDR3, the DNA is TGTGCCAGCAGCGCAGATAGCAATCAGCCCCAGCATTTT.

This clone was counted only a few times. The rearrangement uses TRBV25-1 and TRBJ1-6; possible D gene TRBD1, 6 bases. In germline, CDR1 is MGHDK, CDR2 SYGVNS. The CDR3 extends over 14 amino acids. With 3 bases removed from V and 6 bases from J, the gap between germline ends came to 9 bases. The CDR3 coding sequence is TGTGCCAGCAGTGAGGACAGATTTAATTCACCCCTCCACTTT. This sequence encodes CASSEDRFNSPLHF. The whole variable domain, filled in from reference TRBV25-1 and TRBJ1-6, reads EADIYQTPRYLVIGTGKKITLECSQTMGHDKMYWYQQDPGMELHLIHYSYGVNSTEKGDLSSESTVSRIRTEHFPLTLESARPSHTSQYLCASSEDRFNSPLHFGNGTRLTVT.

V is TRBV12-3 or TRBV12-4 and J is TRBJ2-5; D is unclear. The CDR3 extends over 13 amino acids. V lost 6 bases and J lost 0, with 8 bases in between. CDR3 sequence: CASRSAYQETQYF. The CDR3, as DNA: TGTGCCAGCAGGTCAGCGTACCAAGAGACCCAGTACTTC.

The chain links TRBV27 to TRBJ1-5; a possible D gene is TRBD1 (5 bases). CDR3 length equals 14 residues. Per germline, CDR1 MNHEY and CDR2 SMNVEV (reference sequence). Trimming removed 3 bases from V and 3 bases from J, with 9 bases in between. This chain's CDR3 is CASSFGGTNQPQHF. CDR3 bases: TGTGCCAGCAGTTTTGGAGGGACCAATCAGCCCCAGCATTTT.

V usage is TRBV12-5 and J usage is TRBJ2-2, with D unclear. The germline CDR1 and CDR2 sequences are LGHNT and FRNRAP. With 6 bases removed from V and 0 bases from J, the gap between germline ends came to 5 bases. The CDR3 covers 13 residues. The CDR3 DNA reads TGTGCTAGTGGCCTTACGAACACCGGGGAGCTGTTTTTT. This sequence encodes CASGLTNTGELFF.

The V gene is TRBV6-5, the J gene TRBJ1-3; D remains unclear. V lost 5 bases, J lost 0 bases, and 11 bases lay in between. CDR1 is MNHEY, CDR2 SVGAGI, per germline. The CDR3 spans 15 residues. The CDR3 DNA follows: TGTGCCAGCAGTCGGGGTCCCTTCTCTGGAAACACCATATATTTT. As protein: CASSRGPFSGNTIYF.

In nucleotides, the CDR3 is TGCGCCAGCAGTGAGTTCGGGGGGGCCCTAAATGAGCAGTTCTTC. Amino acid sequence: CASSEFGGALNEQFF. The chain carries TRBV10-2 and TRBJ2-1; 8 bases are a match to TRBD2. V shed 1 base, J shed 7 bases, and the junction held 6 bases outside the gene matches. The CDR3 has 15 residues. The germline V gene encodes CDR1 WSHSY and CDR2 SAAADI.

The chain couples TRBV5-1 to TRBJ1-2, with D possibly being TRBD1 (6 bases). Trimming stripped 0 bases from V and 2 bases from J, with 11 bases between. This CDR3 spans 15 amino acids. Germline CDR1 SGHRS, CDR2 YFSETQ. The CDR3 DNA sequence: TGCGCCAGCAGCTTGGCCACGGGACAAAACTATGGCTACACCTTC. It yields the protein CASSLATGQNYGYTF.

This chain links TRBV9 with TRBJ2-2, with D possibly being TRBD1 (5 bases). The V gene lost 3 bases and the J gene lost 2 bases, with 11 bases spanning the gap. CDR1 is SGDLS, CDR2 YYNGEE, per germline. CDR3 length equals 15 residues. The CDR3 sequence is CASSADSYNTGELFF. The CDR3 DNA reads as TGTGCCAGCAGCGCCGACAGCTATAACACCGGGGAGCTGTTTTTT.

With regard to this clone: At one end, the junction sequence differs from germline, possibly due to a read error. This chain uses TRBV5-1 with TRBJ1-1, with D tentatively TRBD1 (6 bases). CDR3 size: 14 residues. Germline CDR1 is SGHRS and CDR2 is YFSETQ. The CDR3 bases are TGCGCCCGCAGCGGCGAGGGGGGGAGAACTGAAGCTTTCTTT. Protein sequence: CARSGEGGRTEAFF.

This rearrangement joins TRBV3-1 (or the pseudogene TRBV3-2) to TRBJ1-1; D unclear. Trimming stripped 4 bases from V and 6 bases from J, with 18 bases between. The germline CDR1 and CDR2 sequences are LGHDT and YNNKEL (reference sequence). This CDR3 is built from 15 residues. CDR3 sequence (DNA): TGTGCCAGCAGCCTCCTCTGGGCTTCAGCATCTGAAGCTTTCTTT. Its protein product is CASSLLWASASEAFF.

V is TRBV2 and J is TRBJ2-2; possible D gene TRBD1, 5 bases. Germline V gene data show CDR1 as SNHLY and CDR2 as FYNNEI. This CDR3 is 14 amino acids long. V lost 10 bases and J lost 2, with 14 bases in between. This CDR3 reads CATRLDTNTGELFF. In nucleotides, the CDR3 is TGTGCCACCCGCCTGGACACCAACACCGGGGAGCTGTTTTTT.

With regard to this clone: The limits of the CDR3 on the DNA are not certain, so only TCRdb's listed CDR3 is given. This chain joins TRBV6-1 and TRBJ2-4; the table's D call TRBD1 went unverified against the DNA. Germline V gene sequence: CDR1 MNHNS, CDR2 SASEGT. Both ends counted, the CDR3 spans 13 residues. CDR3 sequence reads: CASSEVGQGTEYF.

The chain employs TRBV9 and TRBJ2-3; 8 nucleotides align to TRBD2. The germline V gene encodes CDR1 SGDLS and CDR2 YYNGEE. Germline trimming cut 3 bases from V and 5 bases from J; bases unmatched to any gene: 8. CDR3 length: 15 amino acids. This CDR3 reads CASSAGLVGGDTQYF. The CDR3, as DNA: TGTGCCAGCAGCGCGGGACTAGTGGGGGGAGATACGCAGTATTTT.

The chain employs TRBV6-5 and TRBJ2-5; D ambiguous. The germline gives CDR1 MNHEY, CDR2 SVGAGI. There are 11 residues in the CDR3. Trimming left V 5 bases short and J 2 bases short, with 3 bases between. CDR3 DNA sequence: TGTGCCAGCAGTATACAAGAGACCCAGTACTTC. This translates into CASSIQETQYF.

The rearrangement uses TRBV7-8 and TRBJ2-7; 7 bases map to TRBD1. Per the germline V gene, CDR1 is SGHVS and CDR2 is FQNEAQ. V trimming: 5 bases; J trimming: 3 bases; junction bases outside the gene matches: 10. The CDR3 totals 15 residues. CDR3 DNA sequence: TGTGCCAGCAGCCCCTGGGGACAGTTGAGCTACGAGCAGTACTTC. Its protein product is CASSPWGQLSYEQYF.

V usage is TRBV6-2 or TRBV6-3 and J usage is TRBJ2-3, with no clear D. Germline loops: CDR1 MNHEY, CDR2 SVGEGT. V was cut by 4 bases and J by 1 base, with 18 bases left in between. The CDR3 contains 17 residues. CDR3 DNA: TGTGCCAGCAGTTTGGCACAGTCCTCGATCGGCACAGATACGCAGTATTTT. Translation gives CASSLAQSSIGTDTQYF.

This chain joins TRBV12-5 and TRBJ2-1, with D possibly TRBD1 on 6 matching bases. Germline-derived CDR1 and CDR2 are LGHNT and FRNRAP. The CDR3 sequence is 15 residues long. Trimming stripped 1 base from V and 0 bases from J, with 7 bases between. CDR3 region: CASGLGTASYNEQFF. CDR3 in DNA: TGTGCTAGTGGTTTGGGGACAGCCTCCTACAATGAGCAGTTCTTC. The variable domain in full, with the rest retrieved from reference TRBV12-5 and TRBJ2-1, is DARVTQTPRHKVTEMGQEVTMRCQPILGHNTVFWYRQTMMQGLELLAYFRNRAPLDDSGMPKDRFSAEMPDATLATLKIQPSEPRDSAVYFCASGLGTASYNEQFFGPGTRLTVL.